This T cell receptor (beta chain) was profiled in a study of T cells in Graves' hyperthyroidism and ophthalmopathy. RNA transcripts gave rise to amplified TCR beta CDR3 regions. The HTBI primer set drove a first-round RT-PCR of the TCR CDR3. TCRdb reanalysed the multiplex PCR reads using MiXCR and keeps one entry per CDR3 protein. The sample has fewer than 750,000 distinct CDR3 sequences; 14% are singletons. Trimming at V came to 4 bases and at J to 0 bases, leaving 9 bases not matched to a gene. The CDR3 length is 17 residues. Per the germline V gene, CDR1 is SGHRS and CDR2 is YFSETQ. This receptor was identified in a woman between 45 and 65 years old with Graves' ophthalmopathy. The sequenced sample was blood. J is TRBJ2-4 and V is TRBV5-1; 8 bases are a match to TRBD2. In DNA form, the CDR3 reads TGCGCCAGCAGCGAATATAGCGGGACCCTAGCCAAAAACATTCAGTACTTC. As protein: CASSEYSGTLAKNIQYF.